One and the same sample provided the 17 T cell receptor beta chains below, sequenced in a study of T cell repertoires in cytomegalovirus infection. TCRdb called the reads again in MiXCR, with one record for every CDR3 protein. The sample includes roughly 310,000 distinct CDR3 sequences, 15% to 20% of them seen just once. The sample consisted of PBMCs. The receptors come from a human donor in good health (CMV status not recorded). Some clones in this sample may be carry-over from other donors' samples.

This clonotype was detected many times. In DNA form, the CDR3 reads TGTGCCAGCAGCGCCGTTAATAACCCGGGCACCGGGGAGCTGTTTTTT. Its translation is CASSAVNNPGTGELFF. The V gene is TRBV7-9, the J gene TRBJ2-2; D is ambiguous. Germline values: CDR1 SEHNR, CDR2 FQNEAQ (reference sequence). This CDR3 is 16 amino acids long. Trimming stripped 5 bases from V and 4 bases from J, with 17 bases between.

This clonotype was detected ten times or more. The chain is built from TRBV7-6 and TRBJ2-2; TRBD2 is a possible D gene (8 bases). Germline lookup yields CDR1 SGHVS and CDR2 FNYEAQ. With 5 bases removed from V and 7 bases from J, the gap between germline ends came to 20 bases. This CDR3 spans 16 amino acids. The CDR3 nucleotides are TGTGCCAGCAGCGACCCCGGGAGGGGGCTGCACGGGGAGCTGTTTTTT. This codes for CASSDPGRGLHGELFF.

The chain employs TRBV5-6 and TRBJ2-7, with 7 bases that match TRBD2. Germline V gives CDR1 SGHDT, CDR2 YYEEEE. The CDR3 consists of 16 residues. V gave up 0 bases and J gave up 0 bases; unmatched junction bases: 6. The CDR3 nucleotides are TGTGCCAGCAGCTTGGAGGGTAGCGGGTCCTCCTACGAGCAGTACTTC. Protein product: CASSLEGSGSSYEQYF.

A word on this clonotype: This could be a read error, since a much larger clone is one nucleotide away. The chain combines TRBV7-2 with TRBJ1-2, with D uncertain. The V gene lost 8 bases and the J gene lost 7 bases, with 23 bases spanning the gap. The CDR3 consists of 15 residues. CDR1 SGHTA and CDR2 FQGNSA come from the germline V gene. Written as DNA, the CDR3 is TGTGCCAGCGGCACTCGGACGGACGACCCTGTTGGCTACACCTTC. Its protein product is CASGTRTDDPVGYTF.

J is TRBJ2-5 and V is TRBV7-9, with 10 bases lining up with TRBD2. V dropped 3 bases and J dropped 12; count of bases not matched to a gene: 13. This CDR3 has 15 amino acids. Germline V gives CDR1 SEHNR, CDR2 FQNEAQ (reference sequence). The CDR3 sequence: CASSFPVIAGGPKYF. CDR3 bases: TGTGCCAGCAGCTTCCCGGTAATAGCGGGGGGCCCAAAGTACTTC.

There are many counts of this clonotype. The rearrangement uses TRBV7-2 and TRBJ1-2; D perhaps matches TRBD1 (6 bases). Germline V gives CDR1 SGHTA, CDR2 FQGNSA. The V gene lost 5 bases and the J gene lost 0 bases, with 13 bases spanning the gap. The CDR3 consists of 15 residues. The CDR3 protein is CASSLRQAPNYGYTF. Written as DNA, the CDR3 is TGTGCCAGCAGCCTAAGACAGGCCCCTAACTATGGCTACACCTTC.

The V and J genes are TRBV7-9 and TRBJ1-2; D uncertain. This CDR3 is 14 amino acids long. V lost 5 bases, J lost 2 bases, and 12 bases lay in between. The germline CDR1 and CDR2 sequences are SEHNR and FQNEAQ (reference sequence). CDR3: CASSRAGENYGYTF. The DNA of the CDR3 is TGTGCCAGCAGCCGAGCCGGCGAGAACTATGGCTACACCTTC.

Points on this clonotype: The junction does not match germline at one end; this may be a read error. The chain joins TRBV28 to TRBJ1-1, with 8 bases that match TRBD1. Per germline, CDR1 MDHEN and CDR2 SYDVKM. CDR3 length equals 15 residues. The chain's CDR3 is CASSTPDRVKPEGFF. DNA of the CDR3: TGTGCCAGCAGTACCCCGGACAGGGTTAAGCCCGAAGGTTTCTTT.

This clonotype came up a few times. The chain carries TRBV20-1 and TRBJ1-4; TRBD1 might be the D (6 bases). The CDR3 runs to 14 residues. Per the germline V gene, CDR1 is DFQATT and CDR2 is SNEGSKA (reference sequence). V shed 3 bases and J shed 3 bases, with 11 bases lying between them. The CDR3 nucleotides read TGCAGTGCTAGGCTAGGGGGATCTAATGAAAAACTGTTTTTT. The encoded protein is CSARLGGSNEKLFF.

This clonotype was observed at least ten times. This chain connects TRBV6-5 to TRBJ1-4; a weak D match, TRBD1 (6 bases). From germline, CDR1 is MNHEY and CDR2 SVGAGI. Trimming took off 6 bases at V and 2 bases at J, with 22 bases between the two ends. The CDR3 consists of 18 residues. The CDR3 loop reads CASRLSTGGSLTNEKLFF. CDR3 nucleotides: TGTGCCAGCAGATTATCGACAGGCGGGAGCCTCACTAATGAAAAACTGTTTTTT.

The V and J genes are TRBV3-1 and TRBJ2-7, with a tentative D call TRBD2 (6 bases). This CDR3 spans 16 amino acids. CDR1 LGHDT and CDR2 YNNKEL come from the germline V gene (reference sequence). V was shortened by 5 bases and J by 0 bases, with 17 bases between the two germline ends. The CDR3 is CASSTGPGGTSYEQYF. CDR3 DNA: TGTGCCAGCAGCACAGGCCCCGGAGGGACCTCCTACGAGCAGTACTTC.

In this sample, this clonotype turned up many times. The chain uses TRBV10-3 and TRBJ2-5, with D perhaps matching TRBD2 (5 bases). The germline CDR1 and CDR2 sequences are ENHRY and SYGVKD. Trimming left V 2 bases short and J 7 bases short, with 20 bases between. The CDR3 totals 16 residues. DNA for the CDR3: TGTGCCATCAGTGAGATACCCGGGGATAATCTCGGGACCCAGTACTTC. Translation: CAISEIPGDNLGTQYF.

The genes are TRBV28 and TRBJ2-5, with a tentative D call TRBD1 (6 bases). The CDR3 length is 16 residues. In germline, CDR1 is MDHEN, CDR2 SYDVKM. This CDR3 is CATRMAWSGATETQYF. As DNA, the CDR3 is TGTGCGACCCGTATGGCGTGGTCAGGGGCCACCGAGACCCAGTACTTC.

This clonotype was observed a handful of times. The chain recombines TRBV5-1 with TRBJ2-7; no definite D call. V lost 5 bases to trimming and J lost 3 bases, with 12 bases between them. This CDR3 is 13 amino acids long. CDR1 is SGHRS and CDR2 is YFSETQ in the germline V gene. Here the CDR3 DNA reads TGCGCCAGCAGATCAGGAGCAGGCTACGAGCAGTACTTC. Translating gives CASRSGAGYEQYF.

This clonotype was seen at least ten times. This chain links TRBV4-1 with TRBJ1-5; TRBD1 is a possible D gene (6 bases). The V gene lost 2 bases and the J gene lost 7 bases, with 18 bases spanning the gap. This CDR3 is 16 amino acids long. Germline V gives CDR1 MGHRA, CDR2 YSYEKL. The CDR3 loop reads CASSQPFTGKGQPQHF. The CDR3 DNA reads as TGCGCCAGCAGCCAACCCTTTACAGGGAAGGGCCAGCCCCAGCATTTT.

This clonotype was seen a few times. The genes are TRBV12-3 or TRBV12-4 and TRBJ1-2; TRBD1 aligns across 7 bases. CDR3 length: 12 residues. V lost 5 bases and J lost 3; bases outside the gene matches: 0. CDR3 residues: CASSGTDYGYTF. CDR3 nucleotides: TGTGCCAGCAGTGGGACAGACTATGGCTACACCTTC.

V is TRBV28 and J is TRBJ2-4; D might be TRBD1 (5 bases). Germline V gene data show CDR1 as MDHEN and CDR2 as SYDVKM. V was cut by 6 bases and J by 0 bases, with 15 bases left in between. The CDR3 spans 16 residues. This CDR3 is CASRDDSNLAKNIQYF. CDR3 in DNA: TGTGCCAGCAGGGACGACAGCAACCTAGCCAAAAACATTCAGTACTTC. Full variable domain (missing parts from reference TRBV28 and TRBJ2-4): DVKVTQSSRYLVKRTGEKVFLECVQDMDHENMFWYRQDPGLGLRLIYFSYDVKMKEKGDIPEGYSVSREKKERFSLILESASTNQTSMYLCASRDDSNLAKNIQYFGAGTRLSVL.